This T cell receptor (beta chain) was observed in a study of blood T cells in healthy people across ages (dated by TCRdb to about 2015). For the study in its entirety: In model experiments, template switching captured roughly one uniquely barcoded TCR beta cDNA molecule for every two T cells. To avoid experimental bias, donors of different ages were distributed randomly across sequencing lanes. Two additional independent replicas of 1 million unique cDNA reads from the same blood draw were analyzed for two donors (one aged 18 to 30 and one aged 80 or older). The donors were split into four age groups: young (average approximately 16 years), middle-aged (roughly 39), aged (about 56) and long-lived (approximately 80). The study measured age-related changes in TCR beta repertoire diversity using deep sequencing normalized with unique cDNA molecular identifiers. General findings and caveats noted by the study authors: Total diversity estimates from one million sequenced T cells were considered lower bounds and underestimates. Bulk unsorted PBMC profiling prevented conclusive comparison of naive and antigen-experienced compartments. Observed TCR beta diversity per million T cells fell roughly linearly with age, and a significant reduction was already apparent by age around 40. The long-lived group showed more naive CD4+ T cells, fewer expanded clones and increased TCR diversity than the aged group, suggesting age selection. The CMV infection status of donors was not known, potentially confounding age-related changes in expanded clonotypes. There was a strong correlation between observed TCR beta diversity and the percentage of naive T cells measured by flow cytometry.

With regard to this clonotype: What this receptor recognizes is not known. Base qualities are not recorded, but no much larger clone differs from it by a single base.

The library was produced with 5' RACE. The sequencer was an Illumina HiSeq 2500. The second PCR ran for about 7 to 11 cycles and used a J-beta primer mix along with a sample-barcoded 5' primer. A unique molecular identifier was introduced onto each TCR beta cDNA molecule by a template-switch 5' adaptor carrying 12 random nucleotides. At least 2.5 million CDR3-containing paired-end reads were obtained from each sample. All of the RNA was converted into first-strand cDNA using the Mint cDNA synthesis kit, with a TRBC-specific oligonucleotide serving as the primer. All cDNA was treated with uracil-DNA glycosylase and then went through a first 18-cycle PCR with the universal primers M1SS and BC2_uni_R. Processing in the source paper ran as follows. For normalization, 1 million high-quality reads were randomly selected from each sample, with every read carrying a distinct molecular identifier. Reads sharing molecular identifiers were discarded rather than binned into consensus sequences. MiTCR, set to a Q25 quality threshold and the strictest error-elimination algorithm, was used for CDR3 identification, clonotype clustering and error correction. A nonparametric unseen species model with Euler transformation was used to estimate a lower bound on total TCR beta diversity. The raw public data were reprocessed by TCRdb itself: fastp quality trimming at Q25, MiXCR clonotype calling, in-frame beta chains only. CDR3 protein sequences are deduplicated, and each keeps its most common genes and DNA. TCRdb's processing, not the study's, gives the V and J calls here. The sample table contains 700,000 or so distinct CDR3 sequences; only one count was recorded for around 43% of them. Of the sample, 25% to 30% is held by the ten largest clones.

V is cut back by 1 base and J by 0 bases, with 3 bases in the junction unmatched. The CDR3 holds 17 amino acids from the cysteine to the phenylalanine. Kept here is only the CDR3 DNA, which spans 51 bases and is read in frame from base 1. Donors were 39 systemically healthy Caucasian individuals from Russia aged roughly 6 to 95 years. Each donor gave roughly 11 milliliters of peripheral blood, drawn into EDTA-treated Vacutainer tubes. Ficoll-Paque density-gradient centrifugation was used to isolate PBMCs, with at least 7 million per sample. Total RNA, at least 6 micrograms per sample, was extracted from PBMCs with Trizol reagent. Naive CD45RAhigh/CD27high T cell percentages were measured by flow cytometry on a PBMC aliquot from every donor.

The sequenced material came from blood. Recombination connected TRBV12-3 or TRBV12-4 to TRBJ1-5; TRBD1 fits 10 bases in the junction. This receptor was taken from a man older than 75 in good health. The CDR3: CASSLGTGGNSNQPQHF. Read as DNA, the sequence is TGTGCCAGCAGTTTAGGGACAGGGGGAAATAGCAATCAGCCCCAGCATTTT.